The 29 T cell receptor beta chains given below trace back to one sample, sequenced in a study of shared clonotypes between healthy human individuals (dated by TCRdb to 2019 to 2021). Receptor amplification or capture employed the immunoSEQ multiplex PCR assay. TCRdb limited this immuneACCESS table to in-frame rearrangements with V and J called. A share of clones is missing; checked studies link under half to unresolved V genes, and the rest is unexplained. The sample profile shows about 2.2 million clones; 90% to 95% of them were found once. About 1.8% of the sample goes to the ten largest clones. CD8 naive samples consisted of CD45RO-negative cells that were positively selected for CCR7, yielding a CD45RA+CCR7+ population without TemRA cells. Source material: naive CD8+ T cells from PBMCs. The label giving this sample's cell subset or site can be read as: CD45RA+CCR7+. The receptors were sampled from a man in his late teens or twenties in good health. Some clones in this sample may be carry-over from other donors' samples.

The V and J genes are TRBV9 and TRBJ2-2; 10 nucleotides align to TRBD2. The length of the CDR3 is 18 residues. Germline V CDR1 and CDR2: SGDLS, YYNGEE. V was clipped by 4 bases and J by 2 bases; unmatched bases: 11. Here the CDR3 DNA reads TGTGCCAGCAGCTTTACGGGGCTAGCGGGAGTTAACACCGGGGAGCTGTTTTTT. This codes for CASSFTGLAGVNTGELFF.

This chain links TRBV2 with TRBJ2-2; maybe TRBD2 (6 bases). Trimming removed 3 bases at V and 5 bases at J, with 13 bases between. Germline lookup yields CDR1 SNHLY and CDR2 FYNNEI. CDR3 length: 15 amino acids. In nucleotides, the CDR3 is TGTGCCAGCAGTGACTGGGGGGTTGATACCGGGGAGCTGTTTTTT. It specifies CASSDWGVDTGELFF.

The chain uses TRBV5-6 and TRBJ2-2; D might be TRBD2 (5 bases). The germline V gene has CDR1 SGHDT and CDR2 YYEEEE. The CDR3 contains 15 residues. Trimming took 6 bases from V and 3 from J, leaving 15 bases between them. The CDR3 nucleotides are TGTGCCAGCATTTCGGAGGCGTTGGACACCGGGGAGCTGTTTTTT. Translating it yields CASISEALDTGELFF.

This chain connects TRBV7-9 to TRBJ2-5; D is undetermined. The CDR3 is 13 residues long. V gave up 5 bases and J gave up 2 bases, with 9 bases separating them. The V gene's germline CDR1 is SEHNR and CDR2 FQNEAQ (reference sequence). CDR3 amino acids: CASSLIDQETQYF. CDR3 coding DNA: TGTGCCAGCAGCCTAATTGATCAAGAGACCCAGTACTTC.

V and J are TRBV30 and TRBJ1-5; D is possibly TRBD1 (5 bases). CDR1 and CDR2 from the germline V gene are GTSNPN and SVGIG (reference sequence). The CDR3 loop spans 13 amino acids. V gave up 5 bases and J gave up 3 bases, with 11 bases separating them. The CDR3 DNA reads TGTGCCTGGGACCCAGGGCTCAATCAGCCCCAGCATTTT. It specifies CAWDPGLNQPQHF.

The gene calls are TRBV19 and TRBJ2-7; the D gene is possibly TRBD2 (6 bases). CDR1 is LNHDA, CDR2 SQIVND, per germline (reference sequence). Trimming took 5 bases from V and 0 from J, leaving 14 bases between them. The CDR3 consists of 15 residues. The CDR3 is CASSGGIPSSYEQYF. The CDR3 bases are TGTGCCAGTAGTGGGGGGATTCCAAGCTCCTACGAGCAGTACTTC.

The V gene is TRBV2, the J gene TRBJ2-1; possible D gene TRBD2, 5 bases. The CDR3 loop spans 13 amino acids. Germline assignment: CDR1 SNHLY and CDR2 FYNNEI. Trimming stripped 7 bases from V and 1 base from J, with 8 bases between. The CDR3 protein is CASNGLSYNEQFF. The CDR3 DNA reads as TGTGCCAGCAACGGACTTTCCTACAATGAGCAGTTCTTC.

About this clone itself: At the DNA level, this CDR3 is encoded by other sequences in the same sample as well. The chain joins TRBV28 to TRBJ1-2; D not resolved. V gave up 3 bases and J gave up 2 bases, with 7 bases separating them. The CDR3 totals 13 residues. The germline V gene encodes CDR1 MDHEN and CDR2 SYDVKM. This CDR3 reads CASSFAENYGYTF. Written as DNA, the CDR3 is TGTGCCAGCAGTTTCGCGGAGAACTATGGCTACACCTTC.

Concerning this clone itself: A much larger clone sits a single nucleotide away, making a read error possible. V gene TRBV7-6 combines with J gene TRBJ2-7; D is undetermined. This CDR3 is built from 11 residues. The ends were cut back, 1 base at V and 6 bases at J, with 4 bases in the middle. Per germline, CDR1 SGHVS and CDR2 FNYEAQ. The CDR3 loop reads CASSLGVEQYF. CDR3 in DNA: TGTGCCAGCAGCTTAGGGGTCGAGCAGTACTTC.

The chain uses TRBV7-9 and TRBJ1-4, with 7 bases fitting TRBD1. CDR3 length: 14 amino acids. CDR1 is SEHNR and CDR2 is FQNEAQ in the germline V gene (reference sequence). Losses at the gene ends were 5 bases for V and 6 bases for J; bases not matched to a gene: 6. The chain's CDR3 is CASSIRQGDEKLFF. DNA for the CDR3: TGTGCCAGCAGCATCAGACAGGGCGATGAAAAACTGTTTTTT.

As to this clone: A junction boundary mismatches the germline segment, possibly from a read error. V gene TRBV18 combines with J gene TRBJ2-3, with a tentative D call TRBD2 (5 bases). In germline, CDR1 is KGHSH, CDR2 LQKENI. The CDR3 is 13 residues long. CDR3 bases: TGTGCCAGCACACCGGGGATCACAGATACGCAGTATTTT. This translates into CASTPGITDTQYF.

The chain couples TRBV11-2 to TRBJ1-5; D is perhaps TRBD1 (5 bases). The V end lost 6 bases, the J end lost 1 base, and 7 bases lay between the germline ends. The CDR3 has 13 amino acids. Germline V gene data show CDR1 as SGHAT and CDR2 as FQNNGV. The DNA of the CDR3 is TGTGCCAGCAGTTCAGGGAGCAATCAGCCCCAGCATTTT. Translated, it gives CASSSGSNQPQHF.

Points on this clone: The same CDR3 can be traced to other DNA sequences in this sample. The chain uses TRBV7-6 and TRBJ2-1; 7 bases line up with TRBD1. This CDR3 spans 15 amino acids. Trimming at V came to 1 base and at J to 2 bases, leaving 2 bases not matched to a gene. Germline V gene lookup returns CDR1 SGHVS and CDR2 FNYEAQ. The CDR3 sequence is CASSLGDRAYNEQFF. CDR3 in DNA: TGTGCCAGCAGCTTAGGGGACAGAGCCTACAATGAGCAGTTCTTC.

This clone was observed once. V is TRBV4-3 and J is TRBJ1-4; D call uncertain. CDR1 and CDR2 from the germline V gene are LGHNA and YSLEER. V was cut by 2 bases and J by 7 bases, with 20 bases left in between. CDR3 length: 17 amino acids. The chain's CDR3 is CASSQFVSGLDSEKLFF. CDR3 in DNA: TGCGCCAGCAGCCAATTTGTATCTGGGCTCGATAGTGAAAAACTGTTTTTT.

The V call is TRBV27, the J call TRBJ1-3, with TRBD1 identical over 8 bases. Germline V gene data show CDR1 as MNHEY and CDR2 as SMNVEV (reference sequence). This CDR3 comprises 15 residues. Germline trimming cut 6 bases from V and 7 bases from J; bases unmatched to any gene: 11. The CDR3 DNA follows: TGTGCCAGCAGACAAGACAGGGGAATTGGCAACACCATATATTTT. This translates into CASRQDRGIGNTIYF.

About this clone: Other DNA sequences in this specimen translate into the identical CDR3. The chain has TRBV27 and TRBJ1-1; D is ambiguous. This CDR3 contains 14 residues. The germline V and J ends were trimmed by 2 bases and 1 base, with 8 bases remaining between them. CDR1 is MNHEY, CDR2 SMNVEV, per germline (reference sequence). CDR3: CASSLRFPNTEAFF. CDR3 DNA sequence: TGTGCCAGCAGTTTAAGGTTCCCGAACACTGAAGCTTTCTTT.

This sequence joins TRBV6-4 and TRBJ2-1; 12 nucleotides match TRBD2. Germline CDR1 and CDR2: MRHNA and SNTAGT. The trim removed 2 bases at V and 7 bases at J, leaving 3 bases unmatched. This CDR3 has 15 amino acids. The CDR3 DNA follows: TGTGCCAGCAGTGACCTAGCGGGAGGGATTAATGAGCAGTTCTTC. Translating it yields CASSDLAGGINEQFF.

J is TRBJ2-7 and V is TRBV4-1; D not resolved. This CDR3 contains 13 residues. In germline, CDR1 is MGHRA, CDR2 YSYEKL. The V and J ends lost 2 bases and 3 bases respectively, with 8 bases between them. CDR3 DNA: TGCGCCAGCAGCCAAAAAACAAGCTACGAGCAGTACTTC. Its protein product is CASSQKTSYEQYF.

CDR3 region: CASSSPPEERPAGGQFF. DNA for the CDR3: TGTGCCAGCAGCTCCCCTCCCGAAGAGCGGCCCGCGGGGGGGCAGTTCTTC. The V call is TRBV7-9, the J call TRBJ2-1; TRBD2 agrees at 8 bases. With 4 bases clipped from V and 12 bases from J, the junction kept 20 bases outside the gene matches. The CDR3 contains 17 residues. In germline, CDR1 is SEHNR, CDR2 FQNEAQ (reference sequence).

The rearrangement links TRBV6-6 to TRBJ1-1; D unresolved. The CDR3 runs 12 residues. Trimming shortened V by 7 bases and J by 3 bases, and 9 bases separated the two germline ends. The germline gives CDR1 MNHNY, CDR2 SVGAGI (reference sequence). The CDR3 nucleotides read TGTGCCAGCATCCCCTCGGACACTGAAGCTTTCTTT. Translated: CASIPSDTEAFF.

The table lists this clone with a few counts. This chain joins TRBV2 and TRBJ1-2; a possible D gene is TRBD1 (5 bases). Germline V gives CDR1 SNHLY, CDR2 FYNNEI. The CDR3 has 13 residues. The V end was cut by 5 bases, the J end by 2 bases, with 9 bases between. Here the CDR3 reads CASSQKGNYGYTF. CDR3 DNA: TGTGCCAGCAGTCAGAAGGGGAACTATGGCTACACCTTC.

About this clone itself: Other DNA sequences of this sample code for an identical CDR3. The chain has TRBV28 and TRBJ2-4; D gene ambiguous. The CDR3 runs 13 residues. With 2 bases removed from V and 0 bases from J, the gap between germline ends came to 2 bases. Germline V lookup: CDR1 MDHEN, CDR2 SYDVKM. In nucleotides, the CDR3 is TGTGCCAGCAGTTTAGGAGCCAAAAACATTCAGTACTTC. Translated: CASSLGAKNIQYF.

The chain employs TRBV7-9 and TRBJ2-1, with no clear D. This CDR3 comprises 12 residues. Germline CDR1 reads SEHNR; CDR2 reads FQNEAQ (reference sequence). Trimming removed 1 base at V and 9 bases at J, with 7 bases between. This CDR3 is CASSLEYGEQFF. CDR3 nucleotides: TGTGCCAGCAGCTTAGAATACGGTGAGCAGTTCTTC. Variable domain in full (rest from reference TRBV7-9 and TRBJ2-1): DTGVSQNPRHKITKRGQNVTFRCDPISEHNRLYWYRQTLGQGPEFLTYFQNEAQLEKSRLLSDRFSAERPKGSFSTLEIQRTEQGDSAMYLCASSLEYGEQFFGPGTRLTVL.

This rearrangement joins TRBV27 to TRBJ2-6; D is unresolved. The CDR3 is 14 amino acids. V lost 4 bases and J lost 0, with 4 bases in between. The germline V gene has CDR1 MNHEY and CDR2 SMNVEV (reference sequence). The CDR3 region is CASSSFSGANVLTF. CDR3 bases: TGTGCCAGCAGTTCCTTCTCTGGGGCCAACGTCCTGACTTTC.

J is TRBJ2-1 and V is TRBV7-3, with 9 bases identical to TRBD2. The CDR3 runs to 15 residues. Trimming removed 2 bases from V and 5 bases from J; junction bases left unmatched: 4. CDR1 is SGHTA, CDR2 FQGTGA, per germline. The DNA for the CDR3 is TGTGCCAGCAGCTTACTAGCGGGGAATCACAATGAGCAGTTCTTC. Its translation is CASSLLAGNHNEQFF.

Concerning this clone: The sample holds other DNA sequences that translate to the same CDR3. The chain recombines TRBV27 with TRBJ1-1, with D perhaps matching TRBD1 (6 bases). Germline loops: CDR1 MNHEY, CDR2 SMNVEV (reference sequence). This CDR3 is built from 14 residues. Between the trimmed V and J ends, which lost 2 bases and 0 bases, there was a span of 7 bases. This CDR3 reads CASSLQGLNTEAFF. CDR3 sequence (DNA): TGTGCCAGCAGTTTACAGGGGCTGAACACTGAAGCTTTCTTT.

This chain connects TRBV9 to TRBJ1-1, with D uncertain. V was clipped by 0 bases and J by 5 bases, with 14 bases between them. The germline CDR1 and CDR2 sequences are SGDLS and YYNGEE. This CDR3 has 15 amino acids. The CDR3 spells CASSVVASKGTEAFF. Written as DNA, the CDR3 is TGTGCCAGCAGCGTAGTCGCCTCAAAGGGTACTGAAGCTTTCTTT.

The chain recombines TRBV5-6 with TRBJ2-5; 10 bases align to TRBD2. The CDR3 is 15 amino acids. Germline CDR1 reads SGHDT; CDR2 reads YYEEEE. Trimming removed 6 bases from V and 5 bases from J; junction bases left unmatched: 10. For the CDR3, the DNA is TGTGCCAGCATAGTAGCGGGAGGTTCGTCGGAGACCCAGTACTTC. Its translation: CASIVAGGSSETQYF.

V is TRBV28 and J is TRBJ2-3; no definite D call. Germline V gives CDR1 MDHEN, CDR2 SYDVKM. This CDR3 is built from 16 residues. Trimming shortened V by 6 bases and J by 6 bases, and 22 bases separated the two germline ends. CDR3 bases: TGTGCCAGCAGCCTTCTGCACGGCGGAACAACGGATACGCAGTATTTT. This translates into CASSLLHGGTTDTQYF. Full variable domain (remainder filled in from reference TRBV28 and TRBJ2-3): DVKVTQSSRYLVKRTGEKVFLECVQDMDHENMFWYRQDPGLGLRLIYFSYDVKMKEKGDIPEGYSVSREKKERFSLILESASTNQTSMYLCASSLLHGGTTDTQYFGPGTRLTVL.